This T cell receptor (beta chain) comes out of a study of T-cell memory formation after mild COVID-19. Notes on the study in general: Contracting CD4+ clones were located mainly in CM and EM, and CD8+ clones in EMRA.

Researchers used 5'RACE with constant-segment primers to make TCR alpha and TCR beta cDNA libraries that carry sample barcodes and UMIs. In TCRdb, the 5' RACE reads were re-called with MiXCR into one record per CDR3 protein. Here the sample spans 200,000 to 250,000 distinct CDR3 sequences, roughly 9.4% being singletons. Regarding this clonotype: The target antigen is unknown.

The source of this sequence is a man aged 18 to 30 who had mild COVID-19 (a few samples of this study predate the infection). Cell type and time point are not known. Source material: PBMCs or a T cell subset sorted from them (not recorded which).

The chain's CDR3 is CASSFGQGSPLHF. CDR3 sequence (DNA): TGTGCCAGCAGTTTCGGGCAAGGATCACCCCTCCACTTT. This chain uses TRBV12-3 or TRBV12-4 with TRBJ1-6; no firm D call. The ends were cut back, 3 bases at V and 10 bases at J, with 10 bases in the middle. CDR3 length: 13 residues.